This TCR beta chain was sequenced in a study of blood T cells in healthy people across ages. The study's findings and limits: Across samples, TCR beta diversity tracked strongly with naive T cell percentage. Per-million-T-cell TCR beta diversity fell roughly linearly with age.

Germline-derived CDR1 and CDR2 are MNHEY and SMNVEV (reference sequence). The V segment lost 6 bases and the J segment 3 bases; nucleotides outside the gene matches: 5. The CDR3 contains 14 residues. Turning to this clonotype: The antigen is not known.

Sample-barcoded 5' priming and a J-beta primer mix drove a second PCR of roughly 7 to 11 cycles. TCRdb called the 5' RACE reads again in MiXCR, with one record for every CDR3 protein. Counted here are 980,000 or so distinct CDR3 sequences, around 46% occurring once; the ten biggest clones make up around 15%. Sequencing was carried out using blood. The genes are TRBV27 and TRBJ2-7; the match to TRBD1 covers 10 bases. This clonotype was sampled from a man aged 30 to 45 in good health. This chain's CDR3 is CASRTGTGVYEQYF. Written as DNA, the CDR3 is TGTGCCAGCAGAACCGGGACAGGGGTCTACGAGCAGTACTTC.